This TCR beta chain derives from a study of a mutant IDH1 vaccine in newly diagnosed glioma. Whole-study context: Vaccination of patients was performed eight times, in weeks 1, 3, 5, 7, 11, 15, 19 and 23. The start of vaccination came 4-6 weeks after radiotherapy alone, or with temozolomide cycles. Former treatment meant radiotherapy, temozolomide, or both; the majority had gotten both. Study outcomes and limitations: Changes to the top peripheral T cell clonotypes appeared unrelated to pseudoprogression.

Here immunoSEQ multiplex PCR was the method, and the copy in TCRdb shows in-frame clones only, minus some. This table has 35,000 to 50,000 clones, about 81% appearing once. Concerning this clone itself: Its antigen remains unidentified.

CDR1 SGHRS and CDR2 YFSETQ come from the germline V gene. CDR3 size: 15 residues. V gave up 5 bases and J gave up 7 bases; unmatched junction bases: 7. This sample's time point: week 23, last vaccination. Doses consisted of 300 ug of mutant IDH1 20-mer peptide each, paired with topical imiquimod. The gene calls are TRBV5-1 and TRBJ2-1; TRBD2 aligns across 12 bases. Here the sequenced sample was PBMCs, taken from a glioma patient whose treatment included an IDH1 peptide vaccine. The sequence was obtained from a woman between 18 and 29 years old with glioma. Some clones in this sample may be carry-over from other donors' samples. The CDR3 bases are TGCGCCAGCAGGATGACTAGCGGGAGTGGAAATGAGCAGTTCTTC. As protein: CASRMTSGSGNEQFF.